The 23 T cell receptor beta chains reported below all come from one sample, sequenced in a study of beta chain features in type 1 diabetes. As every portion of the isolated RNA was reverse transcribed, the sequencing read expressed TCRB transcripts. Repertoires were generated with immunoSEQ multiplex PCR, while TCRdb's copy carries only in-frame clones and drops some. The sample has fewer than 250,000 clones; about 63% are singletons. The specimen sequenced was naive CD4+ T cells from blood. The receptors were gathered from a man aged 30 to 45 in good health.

CDR3 sequence reads: CASSLQDLYSYNEQFF. CDR3 DNA: TGTGCCAGCAGTTTACAGGACCTATACTCCTACAATGAGCAGTTCTTC. The V gene is TRBV28, the J gene TRBJ2-1; D not certain. Germline V gene sequence: CDR1 MDHEN, CDR2 SYDVKM. Trimming cost V 2 bases and J 0 bases, with 11 bases left between them. This CDR3 is built from 16 residues.

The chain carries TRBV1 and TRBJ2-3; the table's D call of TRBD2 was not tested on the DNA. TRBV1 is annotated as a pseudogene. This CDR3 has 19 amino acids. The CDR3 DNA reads TGCACCAGCAGCCAAGATGGGTGGCTAGCGGGTCCTAGCACAGATACGCAGTATTTT. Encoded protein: CTSSQDGWLAGPSTDTQYF.

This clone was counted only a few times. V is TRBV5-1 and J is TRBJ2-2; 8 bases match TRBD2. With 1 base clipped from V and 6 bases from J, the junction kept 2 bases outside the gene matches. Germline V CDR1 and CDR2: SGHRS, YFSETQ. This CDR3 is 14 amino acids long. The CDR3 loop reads CASSLSLAAGELFF. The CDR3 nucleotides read TGCGCCAGCAGCTTGTCACTAGCGGCCGGGGAGCTGTTTTTT. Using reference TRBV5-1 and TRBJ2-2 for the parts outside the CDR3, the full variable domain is KAGVTQTPRYLIKTRGQQVTLSCSPISGHRSVSWYQQTPGQGLQFLFEYFSETQRNKGNFPGRFSGRQFSNSRSEMNVSTLELGDSALYLCASSLSLAAGELFFGEGSRLTVL.

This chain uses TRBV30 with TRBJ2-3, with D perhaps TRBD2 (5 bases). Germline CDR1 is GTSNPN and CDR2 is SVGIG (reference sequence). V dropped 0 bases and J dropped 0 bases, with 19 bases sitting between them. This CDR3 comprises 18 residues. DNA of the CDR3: TGTGCCTGGAGTGTACAGATGGGCGGGTGGACTAGCACAGATACGCAGTATTTT. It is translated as CAWSVQMGGWTSTDTQYF.

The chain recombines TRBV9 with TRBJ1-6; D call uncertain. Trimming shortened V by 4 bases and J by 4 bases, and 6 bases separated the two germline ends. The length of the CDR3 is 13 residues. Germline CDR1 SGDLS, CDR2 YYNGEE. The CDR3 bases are TGTGCCAGCAGCCAGATTTATAATTCACCCCTCCACTTT. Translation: CASSQIYNSPLHF.

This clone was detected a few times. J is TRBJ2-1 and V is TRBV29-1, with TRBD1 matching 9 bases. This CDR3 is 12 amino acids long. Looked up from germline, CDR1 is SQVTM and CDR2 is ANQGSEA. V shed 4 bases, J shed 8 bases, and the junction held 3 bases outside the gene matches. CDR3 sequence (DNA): TGCAGCGTTGCGGGACAGGGCCATGAGCAGTTCTTC. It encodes CSVAGQGHEQFF.

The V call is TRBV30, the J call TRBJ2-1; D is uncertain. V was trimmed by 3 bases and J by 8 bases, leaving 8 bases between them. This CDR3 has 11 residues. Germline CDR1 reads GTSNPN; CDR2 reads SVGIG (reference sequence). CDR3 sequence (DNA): TGTGCCTGGAGCCAAACGTATGAGCAGTTCTTC. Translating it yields CAWSQTYEQFF.

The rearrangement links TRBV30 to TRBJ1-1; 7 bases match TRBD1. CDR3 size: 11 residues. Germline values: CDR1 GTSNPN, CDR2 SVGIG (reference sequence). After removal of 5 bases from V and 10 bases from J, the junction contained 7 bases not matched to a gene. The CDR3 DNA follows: TGTGCCTGGGGGGACAGTGGAGGAGCTTTCTTT. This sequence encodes CAWGDSGGAFF.

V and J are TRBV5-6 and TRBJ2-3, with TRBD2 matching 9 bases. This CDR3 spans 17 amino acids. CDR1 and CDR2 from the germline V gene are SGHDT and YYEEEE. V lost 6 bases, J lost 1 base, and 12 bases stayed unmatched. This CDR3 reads CASTPRGSGSRTDTQYF. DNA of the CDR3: TGTGCCAGCACCCCCCGGGGTAGCGGGAGTCGCACAGATACGCAGTATTTT.

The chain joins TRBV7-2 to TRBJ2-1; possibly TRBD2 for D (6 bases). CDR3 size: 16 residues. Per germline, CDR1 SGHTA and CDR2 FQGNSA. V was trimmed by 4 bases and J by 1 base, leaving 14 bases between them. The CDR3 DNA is TGTGCCAGCAGCTCAGCGGGCGATATTTCCTACAATGAGCAGTTCTTC. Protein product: CASSSAGDISYNEQFF.

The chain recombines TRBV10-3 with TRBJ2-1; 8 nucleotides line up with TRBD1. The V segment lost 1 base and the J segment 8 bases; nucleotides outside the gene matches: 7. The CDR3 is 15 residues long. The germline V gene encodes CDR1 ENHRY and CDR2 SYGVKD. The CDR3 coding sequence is TGTGCCATCAGTGAGTGGCAGGGGGCCCGTGATGAGCAGTTCTTC. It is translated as CAISEWQGARDEQFF.

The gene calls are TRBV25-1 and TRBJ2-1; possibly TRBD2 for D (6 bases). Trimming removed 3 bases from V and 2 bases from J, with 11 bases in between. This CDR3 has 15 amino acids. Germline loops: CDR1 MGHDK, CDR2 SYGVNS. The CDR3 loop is CASSEGSGPYNEQFF. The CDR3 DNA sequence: TGTGCCAGCAGTGAGGGTAGCGGCCCCTACAATGAGCAGTTCTTC.

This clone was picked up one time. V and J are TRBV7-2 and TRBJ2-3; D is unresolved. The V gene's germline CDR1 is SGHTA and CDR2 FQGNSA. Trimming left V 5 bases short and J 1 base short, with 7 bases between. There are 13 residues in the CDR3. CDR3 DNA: TGTGCCAGCAGCCAATCTGGCACAGATACGCAGTATTTT. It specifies CASSQSGTDTQYF.

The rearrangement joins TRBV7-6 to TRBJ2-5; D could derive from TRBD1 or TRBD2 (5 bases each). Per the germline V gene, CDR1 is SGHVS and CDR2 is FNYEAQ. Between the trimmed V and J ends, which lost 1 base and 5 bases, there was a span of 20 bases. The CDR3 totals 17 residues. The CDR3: CASSLGSGTLGGETQYF. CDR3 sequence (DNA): TGTGCCAGCAGCTTAGGGTCCGGGACCCTAGGTGGTGAGACCCAGTACTTC.

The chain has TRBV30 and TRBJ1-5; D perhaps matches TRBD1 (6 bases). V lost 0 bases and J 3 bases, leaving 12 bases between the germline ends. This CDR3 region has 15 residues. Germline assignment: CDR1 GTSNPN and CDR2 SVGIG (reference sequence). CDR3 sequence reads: CAWSVGGPNNQPQHF. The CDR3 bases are TGTGCCTGGAGTGTCGGGGGGCCAAACAATCAGCCCCAGCATTTT.

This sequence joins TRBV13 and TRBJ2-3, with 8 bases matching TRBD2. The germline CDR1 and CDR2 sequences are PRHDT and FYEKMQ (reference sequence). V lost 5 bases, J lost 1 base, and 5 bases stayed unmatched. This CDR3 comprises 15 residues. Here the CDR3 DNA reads TGTGCCAGCAGCCCGCCCGGGAGGGGCACAGATACGCAGTATTTT. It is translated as CASSPPGRGTDTQYF.

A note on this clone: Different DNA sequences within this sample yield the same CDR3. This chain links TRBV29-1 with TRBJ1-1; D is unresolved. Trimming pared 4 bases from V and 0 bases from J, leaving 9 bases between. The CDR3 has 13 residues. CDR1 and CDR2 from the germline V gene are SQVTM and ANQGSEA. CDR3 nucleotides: TGCAGCGTTGTCCGACGGATGAACACTGAAGCTTTCTTT. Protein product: CSVVRRMNTEAFF.

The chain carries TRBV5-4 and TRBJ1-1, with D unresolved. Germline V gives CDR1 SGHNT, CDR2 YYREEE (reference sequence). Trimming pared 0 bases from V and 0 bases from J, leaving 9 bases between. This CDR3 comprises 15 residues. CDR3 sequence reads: CASSLAGQLNTEAFF. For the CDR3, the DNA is TGTGCCAGCAGCTTGGCTGGGCAATTGAACACTGAAGCTTTCTTT.

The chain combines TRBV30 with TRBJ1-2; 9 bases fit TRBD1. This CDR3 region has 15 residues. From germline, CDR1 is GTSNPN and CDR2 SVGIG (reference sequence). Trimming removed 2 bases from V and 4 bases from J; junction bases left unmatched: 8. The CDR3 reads CAWSPGTGNLYGYTF. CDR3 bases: TGTGCCTGGAGTCCCGGGACAGGGAACCTCTATGGCTACACCTTC.

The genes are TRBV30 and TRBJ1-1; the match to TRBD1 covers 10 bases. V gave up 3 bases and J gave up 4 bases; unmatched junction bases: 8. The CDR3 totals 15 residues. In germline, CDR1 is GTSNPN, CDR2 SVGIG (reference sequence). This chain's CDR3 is CAWRPGQGTATEAFF. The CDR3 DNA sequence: TGTGCCTGGAGGCCGGGACAGGGGACGGCCACTGAAGCTTTCTTT.

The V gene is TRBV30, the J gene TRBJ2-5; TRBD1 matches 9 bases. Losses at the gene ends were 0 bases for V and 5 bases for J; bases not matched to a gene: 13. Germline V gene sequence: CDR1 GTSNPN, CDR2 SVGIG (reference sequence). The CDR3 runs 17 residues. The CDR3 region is CAWSVGDRDRSRETQYF. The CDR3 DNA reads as TGTGCCTGGAGTGTGGGGGACAGGGATAGAAGCCGGGAGACCCAGTACTTC.

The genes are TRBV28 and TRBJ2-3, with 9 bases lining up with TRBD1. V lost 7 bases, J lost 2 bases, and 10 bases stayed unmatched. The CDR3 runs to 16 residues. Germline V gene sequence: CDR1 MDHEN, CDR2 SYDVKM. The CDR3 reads CASNTLRDRVTDTQYF. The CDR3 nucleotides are TGTGCCAGCAACACCCTCCGGGACAGGGTCACAGATACGCAGTATTTT. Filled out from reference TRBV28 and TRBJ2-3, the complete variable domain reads DVKVTQSSRYLVKRTGEKVFLECVQDMDHENMFWYRQDPGLGLRLIYFSYDVKMKEKGDIPEGYSVSREKKERFSLILESASTNQTSMYLCASNTLRDRVTDTQYFGPGTRLTVL.

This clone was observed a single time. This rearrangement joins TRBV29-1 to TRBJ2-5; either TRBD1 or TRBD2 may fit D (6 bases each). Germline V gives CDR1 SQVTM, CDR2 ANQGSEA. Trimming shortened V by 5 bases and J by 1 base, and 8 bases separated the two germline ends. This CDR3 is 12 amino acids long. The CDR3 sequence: CSVWGAQETQYF. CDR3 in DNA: TGCAGCGTTTGGGGGGCCCAAGAGACCCAGTACTTC.